The 2 T cell receptor beta chains below were found in one sample sequenced in a study of blood T cell repertoires in COVID-19. Assay used: immunoSEQ multiplex PCR; TCRdb lists only in-frame clones, some missing. The sample contains almost 65,000 clones, 88% of which appear only once. The sample comprised PBMCs or T cells enriched from blood (not recorded which). The receptors shown here come from a woman between 40 and 50 years old who had recovered from COVID-19.

The chain links TRBV6-1 to TRBJ1-2; D not resolved. There are 14 residues in the CDR3. CDR1 is MNHNS, CDR2 SASEGT, per germline. V shed 0 bases and J shed 4 bases, with 9 bases lying between them. The CDR3 nucleotides are TGTGCCAGCAGTGAAGCGTCACAACGCTATGGCTACACCTTC. It encodes CASSEASQRYGYTF.

This chain links TRBV4-2 with TRBJ1-2; D might be TRBD1 (5 bases). This CDR3 region has 16 residues. Trimming removed 1 base at V and 4 bases at J, with 16 bases between. CDR1 LGHNA and CDR2 YNFKEQ come from the germline V gene. The CDR3 DNA reads as TGTGCCAGCAGCCAAGCCGAAAGGAGGGGCAGCTATGGCTACACCTTC. It encodes CASSQAERRGSYGYTF.